This paragraph reports one TCR beta chain. The CDR3 runs to 13 residues. V lost 5 bases, J lost 6 bases, and 12 bases lay in between. CDR1 and CDR2 from the germline V gene are MNHEY and SVGAGI. The sample originates from a study of blood T cell repertoires in COVID-19. As for the study in general: COVID-19 samples, acute and convalescent, were from the United States, Italy and Spain. Sources were T cells, B-cell-depleted T cells, or PBMCs; the material itself was cDNA or gDNA.

As handled by the study authors: Using reference gene primer amplification, nucleated cell counts were estimated. Profiled with immunoSEQ multiplex PCR; TCRdb holds only in-frame clones, not every one. That table is the source of V, J and clone size, and D and trimming were worked out from the DNA. The data show about 130,000 clones, almost 70% seen once. Sequenced material: peripheral blood. The rearrangement uses TRBV6-5 and TRBJ2-3; D ambiguous. The receptor's source is a woman between 65 and 79 years old with acute or convalescent COVID-19. CDR3 in DNA: TGTGCCAGCAGTAAACTATACATGGATACGCAGTATTTT. This sequence encodes CASSKLYMDTQYF.